Each of the 14 T cell receptor beta chains below was sequenced from the same sample in a study of blood T cell repertoires in COVID-19 (TCRdb year 2020). Library generation was performed with the immunoSEQ multiplex PCR assay. The source is immuneACCESS, and TCRdb retained only in-frame sequences with V and J called. Part of the clones is not carried over; for the studies checked, unresolved V genes explain less than half of this, and the remainder is unexplained. The sample profile shows some 250,000 clones; 70% to 90% of them were found once. The leading ten clones occupy more than 2.5% of the sample. Sequenced input: peripheral blood. The source of these receptors is a woman in her twenties or thirties who had recovered from COVID-19.

With regard to this clone: A junction end diverges from the germline sequence, so it may reflect a read error. V usage is TRBV18 and J usage is TRBJ2-5; 7 nucleotides line up with TRBD1. In germline, CDR1 is KGHSH, CDR2 LQKENI. CDR3 size: 15 residues. The DNA for the CDR3 is TGTGCCAGCTCACCGAACAGGGGAACCCAAGGGACCCAGTACTTC. This encodes CASSPNRGTQGTQYF.

This clone has only one observation. The V gene is TRBV7-6, the J gene TRBJ1-2; TRBD1 matches 9 bases. The CDR3 runs 16 residues. Per the germline V gene, CDR1 is SGHVS and CDR2 is FNYEAQ. Trimming took 5 bases from V and 4 from J; bases not matched to a gene: 11. Here the CDR3 DNA reads TGTGCCAGCAGCGCGGACAGGGGTGTTGGTGGCTATGGCTACACCTTC. This sequence encodes CASSADRGVGGYGYTF.

In its sample, this clone was seen once. The rearrangement uses TRBV11-2 and TRBJ1-6; 9 bases align to TRBD1. Unmatched junction bases numbered 6, after V lost 5 bases and J lost 4 bases. CDR3 length equals 16 residues. Germline V gene data show CDR1 as SGHAT and CDR2 as FQNNGV. CDR3 sequence reads: CASSIPTGGYNSPLHF. DNA of the CDR3: TGTGCCAGCAGCATACCGACAGGGGGGTATAATTCACCCCTCCACTTT.

This chain uses TRBV6-5 with TRBJ2-7; possibly TRBD1 for D (6 bases). The CDR3 extends over 15 amino acids. Between the trimmed V and J ends, which lost 6 bases and 2 bases, there was a span of 17 bases. Germline loops: CDR1 MNHEY, CDR2 SVGAGI. This chain's CDR3 is CASSPSSRGPYEQYF. As DNA, the CDR3 is TGTGCCAGCAGCCCCTCGTCCAGGGGACCCTACGAGCAGTACTTC.

V gene TRBV2 combines with J gene TRBJ1-1, with 9 bases aligning to TRBD1. After removal of 4 bases from V and 7 bases from J, the junction contained 4 bases not matched to a gene. Germline V gene sequence: CDR1 SNHLY, CDR2 FYNNEI. The CDR3 is 13 amino acids. CDR3: CASSGDRAGEAFF. The CDR3 region has the DNA TGTGCCAGCAGTGGGGACAGGGCGGGTGAAGCTTTCTTT.

The chain links TRBV27 to TRBJ1-1; 10 bases agree with TRBD1. The CDR3 loop spans 18 amino acids. Germline trimming cut 3 bases from V and 1 base from J; bases unmatched to any gene: 11. The germline gives CDR1 MNHEY, CDR2 SMNVEV (reference sequence). The CDR3 reads CASSLDRGGLGWNTEAFF. CDR3 in DNA: TGTGCCAGCAGTTTGGACAGGGGGGGACTAGGTTGGAACACTGAAGCTTTCTTT.

The V call is TRBV19, the J call TRBJ2-5; D is ambiguous. This CDR3 is 12 amino acids long. V dropped 5 bases and J dropped 3 bases, with 7 bases sitting between them. Germline-derived CDR1 and CDR2 are LNHDA and SQIVND (reference sequence). CDR3 amino acids: CASSYGEETQYF. The CDR3, as DNA: TGTGCCAGTAGTTACGGTGAAGAGACCCAGTACTTC.

This chain joins TRBV5-1 and TRBJ1-2; no firm D call. This CDR3 region has 15 residues. V was shortened by 0 bases and J by 3 bases, with 12 bases between the two germline ends. Germline V gene sequence: CDR1 SGHRS, CDR2 YFSETQ. The CDR3 protein is CASSLDAERYYGYTF. The DNA of the CDR3 is TGCGCCAGCAGCTTGGACGCGGAGAGGTACTATGGCTACACCTTC.

In DNA form, the CDR3 reads TGTGCCAGCAGACTCACAGGGCCTTTAGAGACCCAGTACTTC. It specifies CASRLTGPLETQYF. This sequence joins TRBV7-9 and TRBJ2-5; possibly TRBD1 for D (6 bases). The CDR3 spans 14 residues. Trimming took 6 bases from V and 4 from J, leaving 15 bases between them. The germline V gene encodes CDR1 SEHNR and CDR2 FQNEAQ (reference sequence). The variable domain in full, with the rest retrieved from reference TRBV7-9 and TRBJ2-5, is DTGVSQNPRHKITKRGQNVTFRCDPISEHNRLYWYRQTLGQGPEFLTYFQNEAQLEKSRLLSDRFSAERPKGSFSTLEIQRTEQGDSAMYLCASRLTGPLETQYFGPGTRLLVL.

This sequence joins TRBV5-6 and TRBJ2-1; the D gene is possibly TRBD2 (6 bases). Deletions cut 0 bases from V and 10 bases from J, with 14 bases between. Germline assignment: CDR1 SGHDT and CDR2 YYEEEE. This CDR3 spans 14 amino acids. CDR3 loop: CASSLARWGGEQFF. CDR3 DNA sequence: TGTGCCAGCAGCTTGGCCAGGTGGGGAGGAGAGCAGTTCTTC.

The V gene is TRBV9, the J gene TRBJ2-4; D perhaps matches TRBD2 (6 bases). The CDR3 sequence is 15 residues long. Germline V gene lookup returns CDR1 SGDLS and CDR2 YYNGEE. V gave up 0 bases and J gave up 4 bases, with 11 bases separating them. CDR3 sequence reads: CASSVADGGKNIQYF. In DNA form, the CDR3 reads TGTGCCAGCAGCGTAGCTGATGGAGGGAAAAACATTCAGTACTTC.

The chain has TRBV3-1 (or the pseudogene TRBV3-2) and TRBJ2-7, with 7 positions matching TRBD1. The CDR3 is 14 residues long. Germline V gene sequence: CDR1 LGHDT, CDR2 YNNKEL (reference sequence). V trimming: 5 bases; J trimming: 5 bases; junction bases outside the gene matches: 9. Written as DNA, the CDR3 is TGTGCCAGCAGCACAAGACAGGGCATCAACGAGCAGTACTTC. It codes for CASSTRQGINEQYF.

This clone was seen just once. This chain uses TRBV5-5 with TRBJ1-1, with D unclear. The CDR3 has 13 residues. Germline CDR1 reads SGHKS; CDR2 reads YYEKEE (reference sequence). Trimming took 2 bases from V and 1 from J, leaving 6 bases between them. CDR3 DNA: TGTGCCAGCAGCTTTGCAGGGAACACTGAAGCTTTCTTT. Its translation is CASSFAGNTEAFF.

This rearrangement joins TRBV4-3 to TRBJ2-3, with D perhaps being TRBD1 or TRBD2 (6 bases each). V shed 5 bases and J shed 1 base, with 13 bases lying between them. CDR3 length equals 15 residues. The germline gives CDR1 LGHNA, CDR2 YSLEER. The CDR3 region has the DNA TGCGCCAGCAGCGAAGGGGGGCGCGGCACAGATACGCAGTATTTT. Its protein product is CASSEGGRGTDTQYF.